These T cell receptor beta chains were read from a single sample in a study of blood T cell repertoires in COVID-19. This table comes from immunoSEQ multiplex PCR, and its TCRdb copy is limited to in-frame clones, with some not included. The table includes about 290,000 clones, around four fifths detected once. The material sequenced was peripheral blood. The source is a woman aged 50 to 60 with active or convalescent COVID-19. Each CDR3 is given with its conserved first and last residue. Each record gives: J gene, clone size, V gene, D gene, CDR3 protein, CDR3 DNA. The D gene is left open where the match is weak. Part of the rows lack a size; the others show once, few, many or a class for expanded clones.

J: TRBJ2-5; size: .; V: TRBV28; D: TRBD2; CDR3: CASTYTMGREPAGAQYF; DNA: TGTGCCAGCACCTATACCATGGGGCGGGAGCCCGCCGGGGCCCAGTACTTC
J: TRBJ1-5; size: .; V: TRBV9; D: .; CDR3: CASSPGSNSNQPQHF; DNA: TGTGCCAGCAGCCCAGGGTCCAATAGCAATCAGCCCCAGCATTTT
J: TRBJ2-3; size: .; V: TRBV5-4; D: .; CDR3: CASSLATIGADTQYF; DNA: TGTGCCAGCAGCTTGGCGACAATAGGCGCAGATACGCAGTATTTT
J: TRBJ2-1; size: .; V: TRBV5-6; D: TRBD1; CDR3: CASSLARTGNFFHEQFF; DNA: TGTGCCAGCAGCTTGGCCAGGACAGGGAATTTTTTTCATGAGCAGTTCTTC
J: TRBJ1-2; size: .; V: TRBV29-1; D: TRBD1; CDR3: CSALDRGSDGYTF; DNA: TGCAGCGCCCTGGACAGGGGCTCGGATGGCTACACCTTC
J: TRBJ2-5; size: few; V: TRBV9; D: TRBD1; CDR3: CASSVVGTGVETQYF; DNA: TGTGCCAGCAGCGTAGTGGGGACAGGGGTGGAGACCCAGTACTTC
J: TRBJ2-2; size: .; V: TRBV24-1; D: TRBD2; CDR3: CATQTSGRALAGELFF; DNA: TGTGCCACCCAAACTAGCGGGAGGGCTCTGGCCGGGGAGCTGTTTTTT
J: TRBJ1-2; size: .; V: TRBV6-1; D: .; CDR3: CASSEGGRYYGYTF; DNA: TGTGCCAGCAGTGAAGGCGGCCGATACTATGGCTACACCTTC
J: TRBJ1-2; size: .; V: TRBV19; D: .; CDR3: CASSIDRGGYTF; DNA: TGTGCCAGTAGTATTGACAGAGGTGGCTACACCTTC
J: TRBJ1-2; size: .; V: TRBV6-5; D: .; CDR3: CASEKDRPYGYTF; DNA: TGTGCCAGCGAAAAAGACAGACCTTATGGCTACACCTTC
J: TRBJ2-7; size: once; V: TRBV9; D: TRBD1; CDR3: CASSLSRDSFYEQYF; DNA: TGTGCCAGCAGCCTATCCCGGGACAGCTTCTACGAGCAGTACTTC
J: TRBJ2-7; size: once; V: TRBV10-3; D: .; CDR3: CAISTLDSYEQYF; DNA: TGTGCCATCAGTACCCTGGACAGCTACGAGCAGTACTTC
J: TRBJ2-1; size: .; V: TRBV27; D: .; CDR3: CASSFLFSHNEQFF; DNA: TGTGCCAGCAGTTTCCTTTTCAGTCACAATGAGCAGTTCTTC
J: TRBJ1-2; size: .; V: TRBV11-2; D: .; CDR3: CASSSQAGVGYTF; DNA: TGTGCCAGCAGCTCCCAAGCAGGGGTCGGCTACACCTTC
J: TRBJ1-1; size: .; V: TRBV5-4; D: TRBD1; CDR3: CASSEPTGPYTEAFF; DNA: TGTGCCAGCAGCGAACCGACAGGGCCCTACACTGAAGCTTTCTTT
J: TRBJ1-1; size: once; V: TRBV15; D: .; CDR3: CATSRDHSTGSAFF; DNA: TGTGCCACCAGCAGAGATCATTCAACGGGTTCGGCTTTCTTT
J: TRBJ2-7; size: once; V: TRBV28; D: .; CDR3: CASSSETGMRYEQYF; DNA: TGTGCCAGCAGTTCTGAAACGGGAATGCGGTACGAGCAGTACTTC
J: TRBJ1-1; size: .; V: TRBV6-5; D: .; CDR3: CASSYDRRGTEAFF; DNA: TGTGCCAGCAGTTACGATAGAAGGGGCACTGAAGCTTTCTTT
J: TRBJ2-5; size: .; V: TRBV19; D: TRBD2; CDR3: CASSISHRGLASQETQYF; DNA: TGTGCCAGTAGTATAAGTCATCGCGGACTAGCGTCCCAAGAGACCCAGTACTTC
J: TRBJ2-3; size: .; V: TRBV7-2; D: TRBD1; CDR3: CASSSTGANTQYF; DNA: TGTGCCAGCAGCTCGACAGGGGCGAATACGCAGTATTTT
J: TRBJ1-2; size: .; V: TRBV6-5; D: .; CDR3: CASSRGAVPDVSYTF; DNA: TGTGCCAGCAGCCGGGGGGCAGTACCGGATGTGAGCTACACCTTC
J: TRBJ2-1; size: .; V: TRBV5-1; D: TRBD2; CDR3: CASSDSSGSYNEQFF; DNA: TGCGCCAGCAGCGACTCTAGCGGGTCATACAATGAGCAGTTCTTC
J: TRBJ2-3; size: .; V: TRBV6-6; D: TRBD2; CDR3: CASSLQPGLAGGVTDTQYF; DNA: TGTGCCAGCAGTCTTCAGCCGGGACTAGCGGGAGGGGTCACAGATACGCAGTATTTT
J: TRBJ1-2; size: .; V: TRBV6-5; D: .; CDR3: CASTQLGDYYGYTF; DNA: TGTGCCAGCACCCAGCTTGGGGACTACTATGGCTACACCTTC
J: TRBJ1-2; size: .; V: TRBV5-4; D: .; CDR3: CASRLLGANYGYTF; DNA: TGTGCCAGCAGGTTGCTTGGAGCTAACTATGGCTACACCTTC
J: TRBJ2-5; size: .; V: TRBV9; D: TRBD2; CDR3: CASSAYSGRGETQYF; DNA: TGTGCCAGCAGCGCTTATAGCGGGAGGGGAGAGACCCAGTACTTC
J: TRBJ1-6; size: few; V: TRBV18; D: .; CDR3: CASSVAANSPLHF; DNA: TGTGCCAGCTCAGTAGCAGCTAATTCACCCCTCCACTTT
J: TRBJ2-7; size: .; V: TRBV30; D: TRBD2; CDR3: CAWSVRLAGNYEQYF; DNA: TGTGCCTGGAGTGTCAGACTAGCAGGGAACTACGAGCAGTACTTC
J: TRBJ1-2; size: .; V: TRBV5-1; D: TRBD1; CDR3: CASSFYGRQGKGEGYTF; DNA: TGCGCCAGCAGCTTCTATGGCCGACAGGGGAAAGGAGAAGGCTACACCTTC
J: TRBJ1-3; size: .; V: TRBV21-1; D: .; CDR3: CASSKRQGVKVWGNTIYF; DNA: TGTGCCAGCAGCAAGCGACAGGGGGTAAAAGTTTGGGGAAACACCATATATTTT
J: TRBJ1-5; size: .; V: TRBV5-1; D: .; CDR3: CASSLGDNQPQHF; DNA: TGCGCCAGCAGCTTAGGGGACAATCAGCCCCAGCATTTT
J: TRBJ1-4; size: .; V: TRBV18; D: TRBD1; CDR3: CASSPRTGANEKLFF; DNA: TGTGCCAGCTCGCCTAGGACAGGGGCTAATGAAAAACTGTTTTTT
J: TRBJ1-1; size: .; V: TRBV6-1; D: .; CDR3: CASSEIGWGDTEAFF; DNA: TGTGCCAGCAGTGAAATAGGTTGGGGGGACACTGAAGCTTTCTTT
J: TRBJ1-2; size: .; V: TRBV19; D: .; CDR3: CASRGVRWREANYGYTF; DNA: TGTGCCAGTAGGGGAGTCCGCTGGAGAGAAGCTAACTATGGCTACACCTTC
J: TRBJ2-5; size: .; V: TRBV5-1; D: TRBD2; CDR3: CASSPGLAAYQETQYF; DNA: TGCGCCAGCAGCCCCGGACTAGCGGCGTACCAAGAGACCCAGTACTTC
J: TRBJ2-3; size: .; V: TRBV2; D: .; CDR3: CASSGPGYTDTQYF; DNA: TGTGCCAGCAGTGGTCCCGGTTACACAGATACGCAGTATTTT
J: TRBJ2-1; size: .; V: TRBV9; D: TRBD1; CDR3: CASSVENRGWGNEQFF; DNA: TGTGCCAGCAGCGTAGAGAACAGGGGCTGGGGCAATGAGCAGTTCTTC
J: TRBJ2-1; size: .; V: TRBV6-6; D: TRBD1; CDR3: CASSPERQGSNEQFF; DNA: TGTGCCAGCAGCCCCGAACGACAGGGCTCCAATGAGCAGTTCTTC
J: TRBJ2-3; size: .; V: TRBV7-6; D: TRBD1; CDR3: CASSLGTGGQDTQYF; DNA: TGTGCCAGCAGCCTTGGGACAGGGGGCCAAGATACGCAGTATTTT
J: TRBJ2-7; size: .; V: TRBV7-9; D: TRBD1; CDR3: CASSKMGQREQYF; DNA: TGTGCCAGCAGCAAAATGGGACAGCGCGAGCAGTACTTC
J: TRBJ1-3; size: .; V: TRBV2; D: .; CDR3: CASSRESSGNTIYF; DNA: TGTGCCAGCAGTCGAGAGAGCTCTGGAAACACCATATATTTT
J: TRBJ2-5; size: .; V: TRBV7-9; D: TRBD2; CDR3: CASSEVGGRAPETQYF; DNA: TGTGCCAGCAGTGAAGTGGGCGGGAGGGCCCCAGAGACCCAGTACTTC
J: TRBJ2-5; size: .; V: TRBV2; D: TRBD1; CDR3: CASTLNRGRGETQYF; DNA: TGTGCCAGCACCCTCAACAGGGGGCGAGGCGAGACCCAGTACTTC
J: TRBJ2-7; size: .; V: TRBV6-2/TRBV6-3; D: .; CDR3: CASSYVPGYEQYF; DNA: TGTGCCAGCAGTTATGTACCCGGCTACGAGCAGTACTTC
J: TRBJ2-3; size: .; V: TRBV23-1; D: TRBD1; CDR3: CATPDRGERYSTDTQYF; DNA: TGCGCCACCCCGGACAGGGGTGAGAGGTATAGCACAGATACGCAGTATTTT
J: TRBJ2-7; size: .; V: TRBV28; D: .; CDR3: CASSSTSASVYEQYF; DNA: TGTGCCAGCAGTTCAACAAGCGCCTCGGTGTACGAGCAGTACTTC
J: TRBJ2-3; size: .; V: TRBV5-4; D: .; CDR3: CASSLSGAADTQYF; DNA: TGTGCCAGCAGCTTGAGTGGGGCGGCAGATACGCAGTATTTT
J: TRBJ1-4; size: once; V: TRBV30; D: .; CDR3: CAWTPTPGRGRPVMLGQQKLFF; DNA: TGTGCCTGGACCCCAACGCCCGGGCGGGGGAGGCCCGTCATGCTAGGGCAACAAAAACTGTTTTTT
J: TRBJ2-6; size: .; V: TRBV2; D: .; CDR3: CASSDISGANVLTF; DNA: TGTGCCAGCAGTGATATCTCTGGGGCCAACGTCCTGACTTTC
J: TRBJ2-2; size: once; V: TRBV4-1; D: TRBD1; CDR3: CASSQTGQGANTGELFF; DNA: TGCGCCAGCAGCCAAACCGGACAGGGGGCGAACACCGGGGAGCTGTTTTTT
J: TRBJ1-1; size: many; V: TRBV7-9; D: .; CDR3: CASSLEGGNTEAFF; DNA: TGTGCCAGCAGCTTAGAAGGGGGGAACACTGAAGCTTTCTTT
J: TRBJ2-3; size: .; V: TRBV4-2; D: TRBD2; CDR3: CASSQITGLAGDTDTQYF; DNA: TGTGCCAGCAGCCAGATCACGGGACTAGCGGGAGACACAGATACGCAGTATTTT
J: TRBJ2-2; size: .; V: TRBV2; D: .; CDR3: CASSPPGSNTGELFF; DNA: TGTGCCAGCAGCCCCCCGGGGTCAAACACCGGGGAGCTGTTTTTT
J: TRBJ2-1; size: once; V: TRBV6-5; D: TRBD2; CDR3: CASSKGLAFNEQFF; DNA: TGTGCCAGCAGCAAGGGACTAGCTTTCAATGAGCAGTTCTTC